This passage covers 27 T cell receptor beta chains from one sample sequenced in a study of blood T cell repertoires in COVID-19. Only in-frame clones appear in the TCRdb table, and some are missing; sequencing was by immunoSEQ multiplex PCR. This table has about 150,000 clones, approximately 85% appearing once. The sample was peripheral blood. The receptors originated from a man in his sixties with COVID-19, enrolled during active disease.

This rearrangement joins TRBV7-9 to TRBJ1-4; TRBD1 is a possible D gene (6 bases). The CDR3 is 14 residues long. V was clipped by 5 bases and J by 8 bases, with 15 bases between them. Germline V gene data show CDR1 as SEHNR and CDR2 as FQNEAQ (reference sequence). The CDR3 loop is CASSPRGGKEKLFF. CDR3 sequence (DNA): TGTGCCAGCAGCCCTAGGGGGGGAAAAGAAAAACTGTTTTTT. Variable domain in full (rest from reference TRBV7-9 and TRBJ1-4): DTGVSQNPRHKITKRGQNVTFRCDPISEHNRLYWYRQTLGQGPEFLTYFQNEAQLEKSRLLSDRFSAERPKGSFSTLEIQRTEQGDSAMYLCASSPRGGKEKLFFGSGTQLSVL.

This chain connects TRBV6-5 to TRBJ1-4; D is ambiguous. The germline CDR1 and CDR2 sequences are MNHEY and SVGAGI. V gave up 6 bases and J gave up 0 bases, with 5 bases separating them. This CDR3 is 13 amino acids long. The CDR3 here is CASRRTTNEKLFF. The CDR3 nucleotides read TGTGCCAGCAGGCGTACAACTAATGAAAAACTGTTTTTT.

CDR3 sequence reads: CASSSGGSPLHF. CDR3 DNA: TGTGCCAGCAGTTCAGGAGGTTCACCCCTCCACTTT. V usage is TRBV6-2 or TRBV6-3 and J usage is TRBJ1-6; no clear D. Germline CDR1 is MNHEY and CDR2 is SVGEGT. The CDR3 is made up of 12 amino acids. V was cut by 4 bases and J by 9 bases, with 7 bases left in between.

The chain recombines TRBV6-5 with TRBJ1-1; the D gene is possibly TRBD1 (5 bases). V lost 7 bases and J 2 bases, leaving 17 bases between the germline ends. Germline loops: CDR1 MNHEY, CDR2 SVGAGI. CDR3 length: 15 residues. CDR3 protein: CASNIHGGGNTEAFF. The DNA of the CDR3 is TGTGCCAGCAACATCCACGGGGGGGGTAACACTGAAGCTTTCTTT.

V usage is TRBV6-2 or TRBV6-3 and J usage is TRBJ2-5; 7 nucleotides agree with TRBD2. In germline, CDR1 is MNHEY, CDR2 SVGEGT. CDR3 length equals 15 residues. V was clipped by 0 bases and J by 4 bases; unmatched bases: 5. CDR3 sequence: CASSYSGLVVETQYF. The CDR3 DNA reads TGTGCCAGCAGTTACTCCGGACTAGTAGTAGAGACCCAGTACTTC.

J is TRBJ1-1 and V is TRBV4-3; weak D call: TRBD1 (6 bases). Germline values: CDR1 LGHNA, CDR2 YSLEER. This CDR3 comprises 14 residues. V was clipped by 4 bases and J by 8 bases, with 17 bases between them. CDR3 coding DNA: TGCGCCAGCAGCCCCTCTGGGGGGGCTTTCGAAGCTTTCTTT. It yields the protein CASSPSGGAFEAFF.

The chain uses TRBV6-5 and TRBJ1-2; 10 nucleotides agree with TRBD1. Germline loops: CDR1 MNHEY, CDR2 SVGAGI. V lost 6 bases to trimming and J lost 3 bases; unmatched junction nucleotides: 7. The CDR3 consists of 15 residues. The CDR3 loop reads CASRTTGGSHYGYTF. The CDR3 DNA follows: TGTGCCAGCAGAACGACAGGGGGCAGCCACTATGGCTACACCTTC.

The chain has TRBV6-1 and TRBJ2-3, with a possible D match to TRBD1 (5 bases). The CDR3 spans 15 residues. The V gene's germline CDR1 is MNHNS and CDR2 SASEGT. The V end was cut by 1 base, the J end by 0 bases, with 8 bases between. DNA for the CDR3: TGTGCCAGCAGTGAAGAGGGGCTTAGCACAGATACGCAGTATTTT. Encoded protein: CASSEEGLSTDTQYF.

The sample holds one count of this clone. The chain is built from TRBV7-3 and TRBJ2-2; D is uncertain. CDR1 and CDR2 (germline): SGHTA, FQGTGA. V shed 1 base and J shed 0 bases, with 6 bases lying between them. This CDR3 has 15 residues. The chain's CDR3 is CASSLMAANTGELFF. The CDR3 coding sequence is TGTGCCAGCAGCTTAATGGCAGCGAACACCGGGGAGCTGTTTTTT.

Worth noting for this clone: The same CDR3 is also encoded by other DNA sequences in this sample. The chain uses TRBV9 and TRBJ1-4; 7 positions agree with TRBD1. The germline V gene encodes CDR1 SGDLS and CDR2 YYNGEE. The CDR3 is 14 residues long. The trim removed 4 bases at V and 8 bases at J, leaving 8 bases unmatched. This chain's CDR3 is CASSKQGSGEKLFF. The CDR3 bases are TGTGCCAGCAGCAAACAGGGGTCAGGCGAAAAACTGTTTTTT.

The chain employs TRBV28 and TRBJ2-5; no definite D call. V lost 10 bases, J lost 2 bases, and 5 bases lay in between. The CDR3 runs 10 residues. Germline loops: CDR1 MDHEN, CDR2 SYDVKM. The CDR3 DNA follows: TGTGCCACCGTTCAAGAGACCCAGTACTTC. This sequence encodes CATVQETQYF.

This clone has only one observation. The chain combines TRBV27 with TRBJ1-2; D is undetermined. Germline lookup yields CDR1 MNHEY and CDR2 SMNVEV (reference sequence). V lost 0 bases to trimming and J lost 8 bases, with 13 bases between them. This CDR3 has 14 amino acids. The CDR3 loop reads CASSLSQATGGYTF. In DNA, the CDR3 is TGTGCCAGCAGTTTATCCCAGGCGACGGGGGGCTACACCTTC.

This clone was seen a few times. The chain combines TRBV11-3 with TRBJ1-2; 7 positions agree with TRBD1. Trimming at V came to 6 bases and at J to 4 bases, leaving 2 bases not matched to a gene. Germline V gene data show CDR1 as SGHNT and CDR2 as YENEEA. There are 12 residues in the CDR3. As DNA, the CDR3 is TGTGCCAGCAGTCGACAGGGCTATGGCTACACCTTC. Translating gives CASSRQGYGYTF.

This clone was recorded a few times. The V and J genes are TRBV7-8 and TRBJ1-1; D perhaps matches TRBD1 (5 bases). The CDR3 totals 15 residues. Trimming removed 5 bases at V and 0 bases at J, with 13 bases between. The germline CDR1 and CDR2 sequences are SGHVS and FQNEAQ. CDR3 in DNA: TGTGCCAGCAGCCCCTGGACAAACATGAACACTGAAGCTTTCTTT. It codes for CASSPWTNMNTEAFF.

The rearrangement uses TRBV10-2 and TRBJ2-2; TRBD2 might be the D (6 bases). This CDR3 has 15 residues. The V end was cut by 7 bases, the J end by 5 bases, with 17 bases between. The germline gives CDR1 WSHSY, CDR2 SAAADI. The DNA of the CDR3 is TGCGCCAGCAAAGCCGCGGGGAGTAGAACCGGGGAGCTGTTTTTT. Protein: CASKAAGSRTGELFF.

This rearrangement joins TRBV10-3 to TRBJ2-5; 11 bases align to TRBD2. This CDR3 comprises 15 residues. Germline-derived CDR1 and CDR2 are ENHRY and SYGVKD. V gave up 6 bases and J gave up 5 bases; unmatched junction bases: 8. The CDR3 is CAISQGVAGGETQYF. DNA of the CDR3: TGTGCCATCAGCCAAGGGGTAGCGGGGGGGGAGACCCAGTACTTC.

This clone was counted only a few times. The rearrangement joins TRBV4-1 to TRBJ1-4, with TRBD1 identical over 9 bases. The CDR3 extends over 18 amino acids. J gave up 2 bases and V 1 base, and 8 bases lay outside the gene matches. The germline gives CDR1 MGHRA, CDR2 YSYEKL. Here the CDR3 DNA reads TGCGCCAGCAGCCAAGGGCCCCCGGACAGGGGCACTAATGAAAAACTGTTTTTT. Translating it yields CASSQGPPDRGTNEKLFF.

This sequence joins TRBV5-1 and TRBJ2-5; 10 positions agree with TRBD1. The CDR3 sequence is 15 residues long. V dropped 6 bases and J dropped 5; count of bases not matched to a gene: 10. Germline-derived CDR1 and CDR2 are SGHRS and YFSETQ. CDR3 DNA sequence: TGCGCCAGCACCCCCGGACAGGGGGTTTTCGAGACCCAGTACTTC. This translates into CASTPGQGVFETQYF.

The chain is built from TRBV7-9 and TRBJ1-2; 9 bases agree with TRBD1. The CDR3 totals 14 residues. With V trimmed by 5 bases and J by 9 bases, 10 bases remained unmatched. Looked up from germline, CDR1 is SEHNR and CDR2 is FQNEAQ (reference sequence). The DNA for the CDR3 is TGTGCCAGCAGCCTAACCGGGACAGGGCGCAGCTACACCTTC. Its protein is CASSLTGTGRSYTF.

This chain joins TRBV5-1 and TRBJ2-5, with 16 bases identical to TRBD2. CDR1 and CDR2 from the germline V gene are SGHRS and YFSETQ. CDR3 size: 18 residues. V trimming: 5 bases; J trimming: 1 base; junction bases outside the gene matches: 8. The CDR3 region is CASRPGTSGGGLQETQYF. CDR3 nucleotide sequence: TGCGCCAGCAGACCTGGGACTAGCGGGGGGGGTCTCCAAGAGACCCAGTACTTC.

The J gene is TRBJ1-5, the V gene TRBV28; 7 bases line up with TRBD1. This CDR3 region has 16 residues. V shed 6 bases and J 7 bases; nucleotides not matched to a gene: 15. Germline V CDR1 and CDR2: MDHEN, SYDVKM. CDR3 sequence (DNA): TGTGCCAGCAGGCGACAGGGTTTGGGTTCGGTCCAGCCCCAGCATTTT. Translating gives CASRRQGLGSVQPQHF.

The V call is TRBV7-3, the J call TRBJ2-2; 10 bases map to TRBD2. The CDR3 spans 16 residues. V lost 5 bases to trimming and J lost 0 bases; unmatched junction nucleotides: 3. Germline V lookup: CDR1 SGHTA, CDR2 FQGTGA. CDR3 amino acids: CASSQGTSANTGELFF. Written as DNA, the CDR3 is TGTGCCAGCAGCCAGGGGACTAGCGCGAACACCGGGGAGCTGTTTTTT.

The chain is built from TRBV28 and TRBJ1-1; no firm D call. This CDR3 is built from 15 residues. V was clipped by 5 bases and J by 0 bases, with 13 bases between them. Germline V gene sequence: CDR1 MDHEN, CDR2 SYDVKM. In nucleotides, the CDR3 is TGTGCCAGCAGTCTGCGGTCGGGAATGAACACTGAAGCTTTCTTT. Its translation: CASSLRSGMNTEAFF.

The chain combines TRBV19 with TRBJ1-2; possibly TRBD1 for D (5 bases). The CDR3 runs to 14 residues. Trimming took off 2 bases at V and 6 bases at J, with 13 bases between the two ends. The V gene's germline CDR1 is LNHDA and CDR2 SQIVND (reference sequence). This CDR3 reads CASSIQGVGNGYTF. The CDR3 DNA is TGTGCCAGTAGTATACAGGGCGTGGGGAATGGCTACACCTTC.

This sequence joins TRBV7-2 and TRBJ2-7; 9 bases are a match to TRBD1. The CDR3 consists of 15 residues. Germline CDR1 is SGHTA and CDR2 is FQGNSA. The J segment lost 9 bases and the V segment lost 4 bases, leaving 13 bases of the junction unmatched. The CDR3 loop is CASSSLDRGRFRQYF. The CDR3 bases are TGTGCCAGCAGCTCCTTGGACAGGGGAAGGTTTCGGCAGTACTTC.

The genes are TRBV7-9 and TRBJ2-1; tentatively, D is TRBD2 (6 bases). Germline V gene sequence: CDR1 SEHNR, CDR2 FQNEAQ (reference sequence). Trimming pared 5 bases from V and 12 bases from J, leaving 23 bases between. This CDR3 has 15 amino acids. The CDR3 is CASSVPDWRDKGQFF. CDR3 bases: TGTGCCAGCAGCGTACCCGACTGGAGGGATAAAGGGCAGTTCTTC.

The V gene is TRBV10-3, the J gene TRBJ2-7; TRBD2 agrees at 8 bases. The CDR3 extends over 14 amino acids. The ends lost 2 bases at V and 2 bases at J; junction bases unmatched: 2. Germline V lookup: CDR1 ENHRY, CDR2 SYGVKD. In DNA, the CDR3 is TGTGCCATCAGTGAGGCGGGAGGCCCCTACGAGCAGTACTTC. Protein sequence: CAISEAGGPYEQYF.